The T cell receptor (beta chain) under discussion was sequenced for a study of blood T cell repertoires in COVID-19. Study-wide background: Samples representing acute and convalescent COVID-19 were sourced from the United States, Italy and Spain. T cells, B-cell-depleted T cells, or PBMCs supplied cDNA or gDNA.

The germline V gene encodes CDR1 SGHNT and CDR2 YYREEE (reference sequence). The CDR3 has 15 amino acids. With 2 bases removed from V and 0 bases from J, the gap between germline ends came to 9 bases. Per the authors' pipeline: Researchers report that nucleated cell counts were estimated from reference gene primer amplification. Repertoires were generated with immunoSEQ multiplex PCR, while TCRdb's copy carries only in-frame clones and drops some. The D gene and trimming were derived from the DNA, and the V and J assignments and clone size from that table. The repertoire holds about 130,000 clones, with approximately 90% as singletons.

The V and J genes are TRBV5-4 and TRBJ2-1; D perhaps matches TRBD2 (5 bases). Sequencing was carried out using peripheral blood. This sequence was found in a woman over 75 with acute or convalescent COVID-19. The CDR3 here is CASSFVAHSYNEQFF. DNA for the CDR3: TGTGCCAGCAGCTTTGTAGCGCACTCCTACAATGAGCAGTTCTTC.